This T cell receptor beta chain came from a study of OX40 agonist ivuxolimab in advanced cancers. As for the study in general: Every patient in dose escalation had hepatocellular carcinoma, melanoma, renal cell or head and neck cancer. Participants averaged roughly 60 years of age (range about 23 to 80) and were around 83% male.

Study results and limitations: Within 6 weeks, CD4+ and CD8+ blood T cells expanded clonally at 0.1 to 3.0 mg/kg.

Of note for this clone: Its antigen is as yet unknown.

Sequenced by immunoSEQ multiplex PCR; TCRdb stores in-frame clones only, minus some. Here the sample spans fewer than 85,000 clones, around 80% being singletons. The V and J ends lost 5 bases and 7 bases respectively, with 15 bases between them. This CDR3 has 14 amino acids. The germline gives CDR1 MNHEY, CDR2 SMNVEV (reference sequence). The sample was CD4+ or CD8+ T cells sorted from blood, taken in a trial of the OX40 agonist ivuxolimab. The receptor's source is an adult with an advanced solid tumor such as melanoma, head and neck, liver or kidney cancer. The rearrangement links TRBV27 to TRBJ1-5; no reliable D call. The CDR3 is CASSPGKAEQPQHF. The CDR3 region has the DNA TGTGCCAGCAGTCCGGGGAAGGCTGAACAGCCCCAGCATTTT.